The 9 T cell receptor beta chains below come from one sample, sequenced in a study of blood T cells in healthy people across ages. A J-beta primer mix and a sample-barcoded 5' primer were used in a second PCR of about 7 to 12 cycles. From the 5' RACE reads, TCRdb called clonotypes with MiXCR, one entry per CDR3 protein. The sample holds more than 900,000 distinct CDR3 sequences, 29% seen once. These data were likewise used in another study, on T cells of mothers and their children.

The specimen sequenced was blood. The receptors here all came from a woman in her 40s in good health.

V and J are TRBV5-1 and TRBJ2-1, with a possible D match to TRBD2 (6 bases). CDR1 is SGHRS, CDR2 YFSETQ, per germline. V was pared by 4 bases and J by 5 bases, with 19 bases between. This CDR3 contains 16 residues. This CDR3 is CASSRDGTQKHNEQFF. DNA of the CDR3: TGCGCCAGCAGCCGGGACGGGACTCAAAAGCACAATGAGCAGTTCTTC.

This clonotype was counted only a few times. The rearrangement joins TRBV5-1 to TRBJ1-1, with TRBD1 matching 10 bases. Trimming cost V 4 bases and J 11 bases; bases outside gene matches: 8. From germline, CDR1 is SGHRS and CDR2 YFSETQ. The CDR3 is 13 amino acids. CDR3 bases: TGCGCCAGCAGCCGGGGGACAGGGGAAGAGGCTTTCTTT. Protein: CASSRGTGEEAFF.

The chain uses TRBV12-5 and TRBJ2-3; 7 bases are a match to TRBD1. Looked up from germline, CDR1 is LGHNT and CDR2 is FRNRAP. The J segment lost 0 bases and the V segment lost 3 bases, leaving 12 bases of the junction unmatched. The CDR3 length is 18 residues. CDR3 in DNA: TGTGCTAGTGGTTTCTTCTTGGGGACAGTATCTAGCACAGATACGCAGTATTTT. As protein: CASGFFLGTVSSTDTQYF.

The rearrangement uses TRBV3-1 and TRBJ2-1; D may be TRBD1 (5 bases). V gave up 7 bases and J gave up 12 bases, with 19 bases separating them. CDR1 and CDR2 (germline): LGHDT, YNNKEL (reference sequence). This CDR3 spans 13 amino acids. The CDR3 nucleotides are TGTGCCAGCATGGGTGGGGCGAGGAAGGGGCAGTTCTTC. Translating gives CASMGGARKGQFF.

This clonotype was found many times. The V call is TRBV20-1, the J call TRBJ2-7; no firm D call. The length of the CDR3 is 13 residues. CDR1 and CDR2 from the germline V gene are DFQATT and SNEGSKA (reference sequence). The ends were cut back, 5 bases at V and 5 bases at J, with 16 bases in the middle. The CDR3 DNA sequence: TGCAGTGCTGGGGTTCCGGGCAGCGACGAGCAGTACTTC. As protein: CSAGVPGSDEQYF.

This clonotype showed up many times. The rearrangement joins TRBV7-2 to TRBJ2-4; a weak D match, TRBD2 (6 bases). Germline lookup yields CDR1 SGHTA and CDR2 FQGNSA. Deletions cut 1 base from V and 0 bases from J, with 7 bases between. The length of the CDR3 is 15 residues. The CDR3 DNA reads TGTGCCAGCAGCTTAGGGGGGGTAGCCAAAAACATTCAGTACTTC. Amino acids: CASSLGGVAKNIQYF.

The CDR3 DNA sequence: TGTGCCAGCAGCTTGGGACAAGGGAATACAGATACGCAGTATTTT. Translated: CASSLGQGNTDTQYF. The V gene is TRBV7-2, the J gene TRBJ2-3; tentative D call: TRBD1 (6 bases). Germline CDR1 SGHTA, CDR2 FQGNSA. This CDR3 is 15 amino acids long. V was shortened by 3 bases and J by 3 bases, with 13 bases between the two germline ends.

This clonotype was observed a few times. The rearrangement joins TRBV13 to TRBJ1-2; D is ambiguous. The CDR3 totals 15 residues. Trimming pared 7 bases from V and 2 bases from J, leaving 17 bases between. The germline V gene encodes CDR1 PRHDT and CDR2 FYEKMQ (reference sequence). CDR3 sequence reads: CASIYLGEHNYGYTF. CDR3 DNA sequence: TGTGCCAGCATTTATCTTGGGGAGCACAACTATGGCTACACCTTC.

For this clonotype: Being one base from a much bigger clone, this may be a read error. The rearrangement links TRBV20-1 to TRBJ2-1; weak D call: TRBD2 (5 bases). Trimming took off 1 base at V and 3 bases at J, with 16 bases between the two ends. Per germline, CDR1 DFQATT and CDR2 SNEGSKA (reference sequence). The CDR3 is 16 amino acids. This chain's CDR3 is CSARARAAKGYNEQFF. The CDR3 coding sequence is TGCAGTGCTAGAGCGAGGGCAGCCAAAGGCTACAATGAGCAGTTCTTC.